The clone carrying this TCR beta chain was seen only once. These data belong to a study of blood T cell repertoires in COVID-19. At the level of the study: Samples of COVID-19 (acute and convalescent) were obtained from the United States, Italy and Spain. The cDNA or gDNA used as material had been derived from T cells, B-cell-depleted T cells, or PBMCs.

Germline V gene sequence: CDR1 LNHDA, CDR2 SQIVND (reference sequence). Trimming took 4 bases from V and 7 from J, leaving 11 bases between them. The CDR3 contains 13 residues. The Seattle site enrolled patients during active infection and followed them longitudinally. In the source study's methods: Estimation of nucleated cell counts was performed using reference gene primer amplification. Profiling relied on immunoSEQ multiplex PCR, and the TCRdb table lists in-frame clones only, not all of them. Clone size and the V and J calls come from that table; the DNA yielded D and trimming. In the table there are 150,000 to 200,000 clones, approximately 95% of which are singletons.

Sequenced material: peripheral blood. The receptor comes from a woman aged 60-75 years with COVID-19, enrolled during active disease. This chain connects TRBV19 to TRBJ2-1, with D perhaps matching TRBD1 (6 bases). Here the CDR3 reads CASSTGTWNEQFF. The DNA of the CDR3 is TGTGCCAGTAGTACGGGGACATGGAATGAGCAGTTCTTC.